A selection of T cell receptor beta chains follows, all from one sample in a study of PD-L1 blockade in urothelial cancer. Produced via immunoSEQ multiplex PCR; TCRdb's table is partial and in-frame only. The sample carries some 45,000 clones, around 81% recorded once. The sample here was PBMCs, taken around atezolizumab (anti-PD-L1) treatment. All receptors come from a man aged 60-69 years with urothelial cancer. Each CDR3 is given with its conserved first and last residue. D genes are given only for firm matches. Clone size is given for some rows only: seen once, a few or many times, or a class if the clone is expanded.

CDR3nt	CDR3aa	j_gene	abundance	d_gene	v_gene
TGTGCCAGCAGTCAGAGACAGGGTTTAAATCAGCCCCAGCATTTT	CASSQRQGLNQPQHF	TRBJ1-5	-	TRBD1	TRBV6-5
TGTGCCAGCAGCCCAGGGACTAGCGGGAGTTTGAATGAGCAGTTCTTC	CASSPGTSGSLNEQFF	TRBJ2-1	-	TRBD2	TRBV5-4
TGTGCCAGCAGCCCCCGCACGGGAGACACCGGGGAGCTGTTTTTT	CASSPRTGDTGELFF	TRBJ2-2	-	-	TRBV7-2
TGTGCCAGCAGTTTCACAGGGGGCTACACCTTC	CASSFTGGYTF	TRBJ1-2	-	-	TRBV28
TGCGCCAGCAGTCTGGGACAGGGATTCGAGCAGTACTTC	CASSLGQGFEQYF	TRBJ2-7	-	TRBD1	TRBV5-1
TGTGCCAGTAGTATAATCCTGAGAGTAGGGAGGTACAATGAGCAGTTCTTC	CASSIILRVGRYNEQFF	TRBJ2-1	-	-	TRBV19
TGTGCCAGCAGTTCCTCCGGAGGGGAGAGTTACGAGCAGTACTTC	CASSSSGGESYEQYF	TRBJ2-7	once	-	TRBV28
TGTGCCAGCAGTGCCAAACTAGCGGGGCATCTTAGCTCCTACAATGAGCAGTTCTTC	CASSAKLAGHLSSYNEQFF	TRBJ2-1	-	TRBD2	TRBV27
TGTGCCAGCAGCCGTGGGACCGGGACTAGCCTTATAGATACGCAGTATTTT	CASSRGTGTSLIDTQYF	TRBJ2-3	-	TRBD2	TRBV5-4
TGTGTCAGCAGCTCGAATGTCTTACTGGCCGGGGAGCTGTTTTTT	CVSSSNVLLAGELFF	TRBJ2-2	-	-	TRBV7-9
TGTGCCAGCAGTGAAGCGCTTCCGGGGGAGGGTGAGCAGTTCTTC	CASSEALPGEGEQFF	TRBJ2-1	-	TRBD2	TRBV2
TGTGCCAGCAGCGCGGGGACTACTGATAACTATGGCTACACCTTC	CASSAGTTDNYGYTF	TRBJ1-2	-	-	TRBV11-1
TGTGCCAGCAGAGGGAAGAGCGGGGTCTCAGGGCGAGAGACCCAGTACTTC	CASRGKSGVSGRETQYF	TRBJ2-5	-	TRBD2	TRBV13
TGTGCCAGCAGCTTCCTCCAAGAGACCCAGTACTTC	CASSFLQETQYF	TRBJ2-5	-	-	TRBV25-1
TGTGCCAGCAGCCAGGGGCAGGGGAGCTCCTACGAGCAGTACTTC	CASSQGQGSSYEQYF	TRBJ2-7	-	-	TRBV7-9
TGTGCCAGCAGTTCGGAACAGGGGGAGGCCGGGGAGCTGTTTTTT	CASSSEQGEAGELFF	TRBJ2-2	-	TRBD1	TRBV6-6
TGTGCCAGCAGCCCCAGTATCAGTGGAAACACCATATATTTT	CASSPSISGNTIYF	TRBJ1-3	-	-	TRBV7-2
TGTGCCAGCAGCTTGACAGACTATGGCTACACCTTC	CASSLTDYGYTF	TRBJ1-2	-	-	TRBV6-6
TGTGTCTCAACATCCGGGACTAGCGGGGACCGCGAGCAGTACTTC	CVSTSGTSGDREQYF	TRBJ2-7	-	TRBD2	TRBV6-5
TGTGCCAGCAGTGGTTCCGGGAGTCAACTCAATGAGCAGTTCTTC	CASSGSGSQLNEQFF	TRBJ2-1	-	-	TRBV28
TGTGCCAGCAGTACTGCCGGGACAGGGGGCCGAAACACCATATATTTT	CASSTAGTGGRNTIYF	TRBJ1-3	-	TRBD1	TRBV27
TGCAGTGCGCGGACAGAAGAGACCCAGTACTTC	CSARTEETQYF	TRBJ2-5	-	-	TRBV20-1
TGTGCCAGTAGTCGCCAGGGGGGAGACTATGGCTACACCTTC	CASSRQGGDYGYTF	TRBJ1-2	-	TRBD1	TRBV19
TGTGCCAGCAGCTTGGAAGGGACAGGGGGTCCGCAGTTCTTC	CASSLEGTGGPQFF	TRBJ2-1	few	TRBD1	TRBV5-5
TGTGCCAGCTGTGACGGATGGGAACTAGCGGGAGGTGGTGAGCAGTTCTTC	CASCDGWELAGGGEQFF	TRBJ2-1	few	TRBD2	TRBV28
TGTGCCAGCAGCCCATCGGGGGGTCAAGAGGCTTTCTTT	CASSPSGGQEAFF	TRBJ1-1	once	-	TRBV7-2
TGTGCCAGCTCAGGACAGCAAAATGAAAAACTGTTTTTT	CASSGQQNEKLFF	TRBJ1-4	-	-	TRBV18
TGTGCCAGCAGCCAGGGATTCAGAGATACGCAGTATTTT	CASSQGFRDTQYF	TRBJ2-3	-	-	TRBV7-9
TGTGCCAGCAGCTCCTTCGGGGGGAGCGCTGAAGCTTTCTTT	CASSSFGGSAEAFF	TRBJ1-1	-	-	TRBV14
TGTGCCAGCAGACCCACTGGCGGTAGCACAGATACGCAGTATTTT	CASRPTGGSTDTQYF	TRBJ2-3	-	-	TRBV6-6
TGTGCCAGCAGCTTGGTATCCAGCGTACCCACAGATACGCAGTATTTT	CASSLVSSVPTDTQYF	TRBJ2-3	-	-	TRBV5-4
TGTGCCAGTAGTATTGGTGGAGGGAAGAACACTGAAGCTTTCTTT	CASSIGGGKNTEAFF	TRBJ1-1	-	-	TRBV19
TGTGCCACCAGGGTGGGCGGGAACTCCTACGAGCAGTACTTC	CATRVGGNSYEQYF	TRBJ2-7	-	-	TRBV28
TGTGCCAGCTCACCGGACAGGCAAGGCGGTTCACCCCTCCACTTT	CASSPDRQGGSPLHF	TRBJ1-6	-	TRBD1	TRBV18
TGTGCCAGCAGTTACTTGGGACAGGGTGGCACTGAAGCTTTCTTT	CASSYLGQGGTEAFF	TRBJ1-1	-	TRBD1	TRBV6-5